The T cell receptor beta chain under discussion was sequenced for a study of shared clonotypes between healthy human individuals. Germline V gene data show CDR1 as KGHSH and CDR2 as LQKENI. The CDR3 sequence is 15 residues long. J was trimmed by 3 bases and V by 6 bases; bases with no gene match: 6. Produced via immunoSEQ multiplex PCR; TCRdb's table is partial and in-frame only. The repertoire holds about 340,000 clones, with less than 85% as singletons. Sequencing was carried out using memory CD4+ T cells sorted from blood. The subset: CD45RA-negative fraction. The source of this sequence is a man aged 30-40 years in good health. The genes are TRBV18 and TRBJ2-1, with 9 positions matching TRBD1. CDR3: CASSQQGALYNEQFF. DNA for the CDR3: TGTGCCAGCTCCCAACAGGGGGCTCTCTACAATGAGCAGTTCTTC.